This TCR beta chain is from a study of OX40 agonist ivuxolimab in advanced cancers. Study-level background: Patients in dose escalation had liver, melanoma, kidney or head and neck cancers.

Germline trimming cut 5 bases from V and 7 bases from J; bases unmatched to any gene: 14. Germline V gene lookup returns CDR1 KGHSH and CDR2 LQKENI. This CDR3 region has 16 residues. Some clones are missing from TCRdb's copy, which holds only in-frame ones; the method was immunoSEQ multiplex PCR. The repertoire has some 39,000 clones, about 90% of them found once; the top ten carry about 5.5%. The clonotype originates from an adult with an advanced solid tumor such as melanoma, head and neck, liver or kidney cancer. This rearrangement joins TRBV18 to TRBJ1-2, with TRBD1 identical over 9 bases. Sequences were derived from CD4+ or CD8+ T cells sorted from blood, sampled in a trial of the OX40 agonist ivuxolimab. The CDR3 here is CASSGGSGQGMSGYTF. CDR3 bases: TGTGCCAGCTCAGGGGGCTCTGGACAGGGGATGAGTGGCTACACCTTC.